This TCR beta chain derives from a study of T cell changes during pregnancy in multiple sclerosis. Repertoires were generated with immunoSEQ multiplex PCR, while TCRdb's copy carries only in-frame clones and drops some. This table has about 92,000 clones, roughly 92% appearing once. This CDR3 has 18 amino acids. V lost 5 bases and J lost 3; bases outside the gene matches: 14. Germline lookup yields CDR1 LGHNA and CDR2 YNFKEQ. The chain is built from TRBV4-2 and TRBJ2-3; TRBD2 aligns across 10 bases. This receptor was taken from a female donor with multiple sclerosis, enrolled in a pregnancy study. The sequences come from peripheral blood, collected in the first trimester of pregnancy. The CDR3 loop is CASSGGLAGVPGTDTQYF. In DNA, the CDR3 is TGTGCCAGCAGCGGGGGGCTAGCGGGAGTTCCGGGGACAGATACGCAGTATTTT.